What follows are 7 T cell receptor beta chains derived from one specimen sequenced in a study of T cell repertoires in cytomegalovirus infection. MiXCR was run by TCRdb on the reads, yielding one entry per CDR3 protein. Of 450,000 to 600,000 distinct CDR3 sequences listed, about 33% are singletons. For these receptors, no antigen is known. The source material was cultured PBMCs, sampled from culture after CMV antigen stimulation. All receptors come from a human donor in good health (CMV status not recorded). Some clones in this sample may be carry-over from other donors' samples.

This chain links TRBV7-2 with TRBJ1-5; TRBD1 might be the D (5 bases). Germline CDR1 SGHTA, CDR2 FQGNSA. The CDR3 is 16 amino acids. The V end lost 0 bases, the J end lost 5 bases, and 14 bases lay between the germline ends. The DNA of the CDR3 is TGTGCCAGCAGCTTAGCGTCGCAGGGAGGGTATCAGCCCCAGCATTTT. Translation: CASSLASQGGYQPQHF.

The table lists this clonotype with a few counts. V gene TRBV12-3 or TRBV12-4 combines with J gene TRBJ1-1; perhaps TRBD1 as D (6 bases). This CDR3 is built from 15 residues. V dropped 1 base and J dropped 1 base, with 10 bases sitting between them. The CDR3 coding sequence is TGTGCCAGCAGTTTAGGTAAAGGGGGGAACACTGAAGCTTTCTTT. Translation: CASSLGKGGNTEAFF.

This chain links TRBV19 with TRBJ2-3; maybe TRBD2 (6 bases). With 6 bases removed from V and 0 bases from J, the gap between germline ends came to 10 bases. This CDR3 contains 14 residues. Germline lookup yields CDR1 LNHDA and CDR2 SQIVND (reference sequence). CDR3 region: CASRVRGSTDTQYF. CDR3 nucleotide sequence: TGTGCCAGTAGAGTCCGGGGGAGCACAGATACGCAGTATTTT. The variable domain in full, with the rest retrieved from reference TRBV19 and TRBJ2-3, is DGGITQSPKYLFRKEGQNVTLSCEQNLNHDAMYWYRQDPGQGLRLIYYSQIVNDFQKGDIAEGYSVSREKKESFPLTVTSAQKNPTAFYLCASRVRGSTDTQYFGPGTRLTVL.

The J gene is TRBJ2-2, the V gene TRBV7-9, with TRBD1 matching 8 bases. Germline CDR1 SEHNR, CDR2 FQNEAQ (reference sequence). The V segment lost 5 bases and the J segment 4 bases; nucleotides outside the gene matches: 6. The CDR3 contains 15 residues. The CDR3 loop reads CASSPQTGATGELFF. The CDR3 bases are TGTGCCAGCAGCCCCCAGACAGGGGCCACCGGGGAGCTGTTTTTT.

This chain joins TRBV7-9 and TRBJ1-4, with a tentative D call TRBD1 (5 bases). The V gene's germline CDR1 is SEHNR and CDR2 FQNEAQ (reference sequence). This CDR3 region has 19 residues. Trimming stripped 0 bases from V and 4 bases from J, with 21 bases between. In DNA form, the CDR3 reads TGTGCCAGCAGCTTAGCTGCCAGGGTTAGGTCCAGCTATAATGAAAAACTGTTTTTT. Protein sequence: CASSLAARVRSSYNEKLFF.

J is TRBJ2-2 and V is TRBV19; the match to TRBD1 covers 11 bases. Germline lookup yields CDR1 LNHDA and CDR2 SQIVND (reference sequence). The CDR3 extends over 19 amino acids. Losses at the gene ends were 5 bases for V and 0 bases for J; bases not matched to a gene: 11. In DNA form, the CDR3 reads TGTGCCAGTAGTTCGTCCGGGACAGGGGGGCTGACGAACACCGGGGAGCTGTTTTTT. It specifies CASSSSGTGGLTNTGELFF.

The chain joins TRBV20-1 to TRBJ2-1; a possible D gene is TRBD1 (5 bases). Trimming cost V 7 bases and J 2 bases, with 9 bases left between them. The CDR3 is 12 residues long. CDR1 and CDR2 from the germline V gene are DFQATT and SNEGSKA (reference sequence). DNA for the CDR3: TGCAGTGTTCAGGGTACCTACAATGAGCAGTTCTTC. Protein product: CSVQGTYNEQFF.